This TCR beta chain was sequenced for a study of T-cell reconstitution after alpha-beta-depleted transplantation in children. Library preparation (for TCRbeta) was performed with unique molecular identifiers. TCRdb used MiXCR to reprocess the PCR reads, holding one entry per CDR3 protein. The table includes around 800,000 distinct CDR3 sequences, around 17% detected once. The V segment lost 4 bases and the J segment 0 bases; nucleotides outside the gene matches: 7. The V gene's germline CDR1 is SGHRS and CDR2 YFSETQ. The CDR3 is 15 amino acids. This clonotype was detected many times. The clonotype originates from a male patient younger than 18 who had a stem cell transplant for acute lymphoblastic leukemia, so the T cells may come from the graft donor. V and J are TRBV5-1 and TRBJ2-7, with 7 nucleotides matching TRBD1. The sequenced sample was PBMCs, mostly from graft donor cells, obtained 360 days after TCRalphabeta/CD19-depleted stem cell transplant. The CDR3 DNA sequence: TGCGCCAGCAGCCCTTGGACAGGACGCTCCTACGAGCAGTACTTC. Residues: CASSPWTGRSYEQYF.